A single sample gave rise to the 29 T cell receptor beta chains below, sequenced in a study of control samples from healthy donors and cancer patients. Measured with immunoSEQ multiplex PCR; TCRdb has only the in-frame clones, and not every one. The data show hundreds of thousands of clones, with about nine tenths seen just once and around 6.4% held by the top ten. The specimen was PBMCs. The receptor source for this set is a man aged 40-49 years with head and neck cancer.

The CDR3 here is CATSDSQTDNEQFF. DNA for the CDR3: TGTGCCACCAGTGATTCCCAGACAGACAATGAGCAGTTCTTC. The chain recombines TRBV24-1 with TRBJ2-1, with D perhaps matching TRBD1 (5 bases). Trimming stripped 2 bases from V and 5 bases from J, with 9 bases between. Germline V gene lookup returns CDR1 KGHDR and CDR2 SFDVKD. This CDR3 has 14 amino acids.

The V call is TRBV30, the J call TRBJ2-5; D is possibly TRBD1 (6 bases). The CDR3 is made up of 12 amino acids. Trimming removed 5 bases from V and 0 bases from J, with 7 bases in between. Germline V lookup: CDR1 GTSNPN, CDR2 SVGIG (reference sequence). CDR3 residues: CAWGDNQETQYF. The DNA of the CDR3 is TGTGCCTGGGGGGACAACCAAGAGACCCAGTACTTC.

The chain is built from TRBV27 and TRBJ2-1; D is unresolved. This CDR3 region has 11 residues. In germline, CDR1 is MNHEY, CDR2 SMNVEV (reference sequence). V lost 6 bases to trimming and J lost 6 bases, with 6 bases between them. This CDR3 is CASRAVNEQFF. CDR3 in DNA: TGTGCCAGCAGAGCCGTCAATGAGCAGTTCTTC.

CDR3 loop: CASRVLAGGFEQFF. For the CDR3, the DNA is TGTGCCAGTAGGGTCCTAGCGGGAGGGTTTGAGCAGTTCTTC. The rearrangement uses TRBV19 and TRBJ2-1; 12 positions match TRBD2. Losses at the gene ends were 6 bases for V and 9 bases for J; bases not matched to a gene: 6. This CDR3 is 14 amino acids long. Per the germline V gene, CDR1 is LNHDA and CDR2 is SQIVND (reference sequence).

Written as DNA, the CDR3 is TGTGCCAGCAGCTCTTCAATTCTGAACACTGAAGCTTTCTTT. Protein product: CASSSSILNTEAFF. This chain uses TRBV7-2 with TRBJ1-1; D unclear. Germline V lookup: CDR1 SGHTA, CDR2 FQGNSA. The CDR3 length is 14 residues. Trimming took off 4 bases at V and 0 bases at J, with 9 bases between the two ends.

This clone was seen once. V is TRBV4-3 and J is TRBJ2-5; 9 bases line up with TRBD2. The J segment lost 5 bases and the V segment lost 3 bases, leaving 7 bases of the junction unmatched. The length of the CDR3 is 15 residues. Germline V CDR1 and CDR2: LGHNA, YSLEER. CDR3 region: CASSQVRGGEETQYF. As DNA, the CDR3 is TGCGCCAGCAGCCAGGTGCGGGGGGGCGAGGAGACCCAGTACTTC.

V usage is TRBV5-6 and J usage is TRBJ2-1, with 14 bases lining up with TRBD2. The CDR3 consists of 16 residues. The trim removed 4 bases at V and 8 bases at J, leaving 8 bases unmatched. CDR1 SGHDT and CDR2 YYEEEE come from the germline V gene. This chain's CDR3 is CASSGTTSGRAYEQFF. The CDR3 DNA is TGTGCCAGCAGCGGCACGACTAGCGGGAGGGCCTATGAGCAGTTCTTC.

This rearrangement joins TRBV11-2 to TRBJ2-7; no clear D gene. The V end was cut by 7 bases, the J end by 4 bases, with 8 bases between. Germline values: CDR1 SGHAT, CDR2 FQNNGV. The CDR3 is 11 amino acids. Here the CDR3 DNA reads TGTGCCAGCACCTCTTCTTACGAGCAGTACTTC. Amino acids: CASTSSYEQYF.

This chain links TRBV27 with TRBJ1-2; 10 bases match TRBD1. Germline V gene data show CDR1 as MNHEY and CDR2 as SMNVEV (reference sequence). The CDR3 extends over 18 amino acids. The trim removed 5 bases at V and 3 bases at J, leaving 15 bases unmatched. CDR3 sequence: CASSPQTRRDRGDYGYTF. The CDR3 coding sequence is TGTGCCAGCAGTCCACAGACACGTCGGGACAGGGGTGACTATGGCTACACCTTC.

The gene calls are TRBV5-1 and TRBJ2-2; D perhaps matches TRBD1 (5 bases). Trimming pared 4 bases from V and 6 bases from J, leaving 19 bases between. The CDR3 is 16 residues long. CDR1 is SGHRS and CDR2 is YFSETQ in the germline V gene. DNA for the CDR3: TGCGCCAGCAGCCGAGCCATGGGCCAGGGCCCCGGGGAGCTGTTTTTT. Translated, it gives CASSRAMGQGPGELFF.

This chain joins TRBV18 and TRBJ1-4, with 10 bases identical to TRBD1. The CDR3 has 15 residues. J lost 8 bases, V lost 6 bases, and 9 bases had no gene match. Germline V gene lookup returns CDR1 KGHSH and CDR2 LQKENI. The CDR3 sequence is CASSGAGTGVEKLFF. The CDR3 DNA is TGTGCCAGCTCGGGGGCCGGGACAGGGGTCGAAAAACTGTTTTTT.

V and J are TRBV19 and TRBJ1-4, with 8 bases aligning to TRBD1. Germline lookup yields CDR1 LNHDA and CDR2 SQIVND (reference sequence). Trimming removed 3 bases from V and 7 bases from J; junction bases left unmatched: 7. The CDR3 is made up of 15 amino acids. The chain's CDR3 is CASSIDRGSLEKLFF. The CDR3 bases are TGTGCCAGTAGTATCGACAGGGGAAGTCTTGAAAAACTGTTTTTT.

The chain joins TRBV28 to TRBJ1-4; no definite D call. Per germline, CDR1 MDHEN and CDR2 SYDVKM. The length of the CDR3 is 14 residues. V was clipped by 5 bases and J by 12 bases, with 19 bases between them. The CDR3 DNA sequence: TGTGCCAGCAGTGAAGCCCCCGGGCCCGTCGAACTGTTTTTT. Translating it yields CASSEAPGPVELFF.

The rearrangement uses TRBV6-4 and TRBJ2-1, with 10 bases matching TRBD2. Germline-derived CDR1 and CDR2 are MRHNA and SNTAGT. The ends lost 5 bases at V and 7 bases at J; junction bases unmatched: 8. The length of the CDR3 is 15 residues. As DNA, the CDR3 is TGTGCCAGCAGTTCCTCTAGCGGGAGTTCAAATGAGCAGTTCTTC. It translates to CASSSSSGSSNEQFF.

DNA for the CDR3: TGTGCCACCAGTGATGGCCTCTTTGGAACCGGGGAGCTGTTTTTT. Translating gives CATSDGLFGTGELFF. The chain is built from TRBV24-1 and TRBJ2-2; D not certain. V was cut by 3 bases and J by 5 bases, with 12 bases left in between. Germline V gene data show CDR1 as KGHDR and CDR2 as SFDVKD. This CDR3 has 15 residues.

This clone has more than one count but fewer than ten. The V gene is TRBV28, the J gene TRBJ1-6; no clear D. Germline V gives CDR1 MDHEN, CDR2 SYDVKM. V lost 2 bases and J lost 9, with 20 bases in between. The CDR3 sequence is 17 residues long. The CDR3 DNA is TGTGCCAGCAGTTTACCCGCCCTCGGGGAATTTGGTTCACCCCTCCACTTT. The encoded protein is CASSLPALGEFGSPLHF.

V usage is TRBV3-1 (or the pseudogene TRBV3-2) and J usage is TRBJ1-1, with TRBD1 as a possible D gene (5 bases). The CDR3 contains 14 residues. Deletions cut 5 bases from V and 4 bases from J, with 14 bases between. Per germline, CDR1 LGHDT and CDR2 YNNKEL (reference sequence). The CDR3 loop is CASSSRGVGTEAFF. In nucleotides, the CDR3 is TGTGCCAGCAGCTCCCGGGGGGTGGGCACTGAAGCTTTCTTT.

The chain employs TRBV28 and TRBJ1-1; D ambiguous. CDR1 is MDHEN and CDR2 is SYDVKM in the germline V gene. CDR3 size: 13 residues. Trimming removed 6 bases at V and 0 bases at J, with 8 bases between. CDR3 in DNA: TGTGCCAGCAGCCCCCCCGTGAACACTGAAGCTTTCTTT. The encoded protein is CASSPPVNTEAFF.

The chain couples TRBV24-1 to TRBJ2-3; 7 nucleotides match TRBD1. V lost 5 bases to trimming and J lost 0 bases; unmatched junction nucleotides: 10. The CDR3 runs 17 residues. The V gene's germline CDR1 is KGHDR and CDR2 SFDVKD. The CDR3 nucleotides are TGTGCCACCAGTGCTGGAAGAGACAGGGCCAGCACAGATACGCAGTATTTT. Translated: CATSAGRDRASTDTQYF.

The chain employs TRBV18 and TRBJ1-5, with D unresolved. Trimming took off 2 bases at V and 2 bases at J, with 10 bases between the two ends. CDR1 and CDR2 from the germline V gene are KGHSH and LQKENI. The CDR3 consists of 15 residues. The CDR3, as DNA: TGTGCCAGCTCACCAGGGTCTGAGGGCAATCAGCCCCAGCATTTT. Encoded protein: CASSPGSEGNQPQHF.

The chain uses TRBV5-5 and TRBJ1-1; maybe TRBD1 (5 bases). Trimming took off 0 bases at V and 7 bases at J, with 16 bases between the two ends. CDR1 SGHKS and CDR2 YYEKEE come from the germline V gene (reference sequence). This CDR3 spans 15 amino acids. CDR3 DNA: TGTGCCAGCAGCTTGGCTTTGGGGGATGTCGGTGAAGCTTTCTTT. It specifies CASSLALGDVGEAFF.

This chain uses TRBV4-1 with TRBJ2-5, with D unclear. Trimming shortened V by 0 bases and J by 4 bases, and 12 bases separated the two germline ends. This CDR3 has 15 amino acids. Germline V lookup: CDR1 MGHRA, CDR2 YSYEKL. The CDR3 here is CASSQDLGRIETQYF. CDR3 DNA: TGCGCCAGCAGCCAAGATCTAGGTCGTATAGAGACCCAGTACTTC.

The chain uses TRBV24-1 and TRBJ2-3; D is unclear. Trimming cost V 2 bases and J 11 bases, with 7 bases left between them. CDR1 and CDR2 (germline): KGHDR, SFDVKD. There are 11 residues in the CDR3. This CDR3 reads CATSDWTGQYF. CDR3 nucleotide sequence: TGTGCCACCAGTGATTGGACGGGGCAGTATTTT.

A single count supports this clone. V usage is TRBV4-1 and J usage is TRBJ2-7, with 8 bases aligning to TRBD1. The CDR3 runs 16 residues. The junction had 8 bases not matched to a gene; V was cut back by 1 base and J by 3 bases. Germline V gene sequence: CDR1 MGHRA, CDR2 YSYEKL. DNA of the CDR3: TGCGCCAGCAGCCAAGCTGTGGGGACAGGTTACTACGAGCAGTACTTC. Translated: CASSQAVGTGYYEQYF.

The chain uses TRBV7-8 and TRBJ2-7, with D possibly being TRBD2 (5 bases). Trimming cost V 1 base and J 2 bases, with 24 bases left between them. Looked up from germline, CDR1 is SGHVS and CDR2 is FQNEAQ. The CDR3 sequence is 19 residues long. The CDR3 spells CASSLETGIKGIFTYEQYF. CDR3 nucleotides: TGTGCCAGCAGCTTAGAGACGGGGATAAAGGGCATTTTCACCTACGAGCAGTACTTC.

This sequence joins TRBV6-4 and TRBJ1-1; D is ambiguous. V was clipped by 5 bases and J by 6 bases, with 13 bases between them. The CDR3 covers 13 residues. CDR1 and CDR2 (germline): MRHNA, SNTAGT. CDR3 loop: CASSLWADAEAFF. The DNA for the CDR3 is TGTGCCAGCAGTCTCTGGGCGGACGCTGAAGCTTTCTTT.

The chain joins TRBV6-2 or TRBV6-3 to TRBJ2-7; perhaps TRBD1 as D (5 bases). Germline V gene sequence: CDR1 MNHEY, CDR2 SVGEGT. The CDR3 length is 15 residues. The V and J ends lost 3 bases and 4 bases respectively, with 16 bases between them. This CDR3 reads CASSYGAGLGYEQYF. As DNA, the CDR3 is TGTGCCAGCAGTTATGGGGCAGGGCTAGGGTACGAGCAGTACTTC.

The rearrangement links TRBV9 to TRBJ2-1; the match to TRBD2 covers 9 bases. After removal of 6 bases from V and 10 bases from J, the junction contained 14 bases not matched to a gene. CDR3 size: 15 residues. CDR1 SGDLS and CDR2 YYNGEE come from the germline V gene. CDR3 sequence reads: CASTSAVAGDREQFF. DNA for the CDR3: TGTGCCAGCACCTCCGCAGTAGCGGGAGATCGGGAGCAGTTCTTC.

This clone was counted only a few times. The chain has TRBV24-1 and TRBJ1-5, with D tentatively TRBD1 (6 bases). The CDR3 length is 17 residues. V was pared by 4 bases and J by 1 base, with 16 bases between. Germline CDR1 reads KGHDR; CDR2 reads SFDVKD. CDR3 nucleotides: TGTGCCACCAGTGACGTCACAGGGCCGGAGAGCAATCAGCCCCAGCATTTT. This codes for CATSDVTGPESNQPQHF.